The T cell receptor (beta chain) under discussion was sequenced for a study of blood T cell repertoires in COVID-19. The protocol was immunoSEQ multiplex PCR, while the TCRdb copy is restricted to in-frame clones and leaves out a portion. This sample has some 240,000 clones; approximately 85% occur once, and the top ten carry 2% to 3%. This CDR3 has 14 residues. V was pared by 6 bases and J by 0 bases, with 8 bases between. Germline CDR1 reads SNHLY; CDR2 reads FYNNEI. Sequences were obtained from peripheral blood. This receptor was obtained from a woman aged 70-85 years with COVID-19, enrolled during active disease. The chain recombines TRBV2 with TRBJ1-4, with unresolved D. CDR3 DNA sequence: TGTGCCAGCAGGTCGAGTGCAACTAATGAAAAACTGTTTTTT. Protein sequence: CASRSSATNEKLFF.